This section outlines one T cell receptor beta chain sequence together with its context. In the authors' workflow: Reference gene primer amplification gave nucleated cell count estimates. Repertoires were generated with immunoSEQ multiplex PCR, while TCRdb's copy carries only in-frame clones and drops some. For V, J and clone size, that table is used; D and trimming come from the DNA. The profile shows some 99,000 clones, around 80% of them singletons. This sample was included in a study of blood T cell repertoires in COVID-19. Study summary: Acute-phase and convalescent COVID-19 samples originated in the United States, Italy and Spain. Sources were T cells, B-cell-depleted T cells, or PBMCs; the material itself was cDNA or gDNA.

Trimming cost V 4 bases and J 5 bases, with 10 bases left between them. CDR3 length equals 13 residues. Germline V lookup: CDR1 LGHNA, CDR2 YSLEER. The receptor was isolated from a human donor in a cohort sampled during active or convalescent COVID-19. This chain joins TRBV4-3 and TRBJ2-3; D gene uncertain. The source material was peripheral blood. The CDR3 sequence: CASSPRIRDTQYF. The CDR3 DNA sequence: TGCGCCAGCAGCCCTAGGATACGAGATACGCAGTATTTT.